This T cell receptor (beta chain) is from a study of human T cells and chemical hapten exposure. About the research overall: The sensitizing agent was 2% DPC, placed on around 2 cm by around 2 cm of upper inner arm skin. Upper-back patch tests with 0.01% DPC were read at 6 days.

Study-wide points: The study found that DPC sensitization did not change TCRs above 1 in 1000 frequency.

Concerning this clonotype itself: Its specificity is not known.

The CDR3 spans 14 residues. V was shortened by 5 bases and J by 0 bases, with 13 bases between the two germline ends. CDR1 is SQVTM, CDR2 ANQGSEA, per germline. Time point described: patch test 1, 2 weeks after DPC sensitization. Treatment described: therapeutic diphenylcyclopropenone sensitization with weekly scalp DPC. TCRdb reprocessed the RACE reads via MiXCR and lists one record per CDR3 protein. Among around 150,000 distinct CDR3 sequences, about 14% were seen once, and the ten largest hold less than 2%. The sequencing here drew on whole blood, taken in connection with sensitization to the hapten diphenylcyclopropenone (DPC). The TCR comes from a woman in her twenties or thirties with alopecia areata. Some clones in this sample may be carry-over from other donors' samples. This chain links TRBV29-1 with TRBJ1-1; perhaps TRBD1 as D (6 bases). As DNA, the CDR3 is TGCAGCGTTTTCGGGGGGCGGATGAACACTGAAGCTTTCTTT. The encoded protein is CSVFGGRMNTEAFF.